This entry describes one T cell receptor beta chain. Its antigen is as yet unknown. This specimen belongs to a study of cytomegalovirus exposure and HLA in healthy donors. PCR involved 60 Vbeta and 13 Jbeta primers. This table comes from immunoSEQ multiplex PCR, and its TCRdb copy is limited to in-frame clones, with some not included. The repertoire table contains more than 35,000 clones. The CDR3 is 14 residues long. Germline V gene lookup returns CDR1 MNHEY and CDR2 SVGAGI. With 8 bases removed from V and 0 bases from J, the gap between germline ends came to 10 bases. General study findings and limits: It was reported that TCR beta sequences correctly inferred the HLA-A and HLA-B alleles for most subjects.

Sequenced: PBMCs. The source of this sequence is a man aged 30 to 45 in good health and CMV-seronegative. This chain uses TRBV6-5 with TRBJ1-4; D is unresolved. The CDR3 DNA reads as TGTGCCAGCCAGCGTATTGCAACTAATGAAAAACTGTTTTTT. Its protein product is CASQRIATNEKLFF.